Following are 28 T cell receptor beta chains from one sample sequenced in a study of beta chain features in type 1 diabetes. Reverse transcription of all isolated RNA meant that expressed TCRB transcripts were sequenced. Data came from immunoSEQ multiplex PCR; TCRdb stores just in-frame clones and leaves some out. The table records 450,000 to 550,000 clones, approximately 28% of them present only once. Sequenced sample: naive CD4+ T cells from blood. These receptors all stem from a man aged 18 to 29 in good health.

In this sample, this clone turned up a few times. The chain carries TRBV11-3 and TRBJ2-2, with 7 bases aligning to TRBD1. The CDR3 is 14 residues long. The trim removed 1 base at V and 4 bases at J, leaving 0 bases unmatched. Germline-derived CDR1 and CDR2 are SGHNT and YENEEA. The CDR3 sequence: CASSLGQGTGELFF. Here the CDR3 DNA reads TGTGCCAGCAGCTTAGGACAGGGCACCGGGGAGCTGTTTTTT. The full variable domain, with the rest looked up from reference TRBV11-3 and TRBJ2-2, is EAGVVQSPRYKIIEKKQPVAFWCNPISGHNTLYWYLQNLGQGPELLIRYENEEAVDDSQLPKDRFSAERLKGVDSTLKIQPAELGDSAVYLCASSLGQGTGELFFGEGSRLTVL.

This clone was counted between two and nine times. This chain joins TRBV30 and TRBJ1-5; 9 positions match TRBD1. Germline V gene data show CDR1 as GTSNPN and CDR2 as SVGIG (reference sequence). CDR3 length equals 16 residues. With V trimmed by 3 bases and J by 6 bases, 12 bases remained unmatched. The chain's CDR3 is CAWRDPGQGFTQPQHF. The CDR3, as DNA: TGTGCCTGGAGGGACCCGGGACAGGGCTTTACTCAGCCCCAGCATTTT. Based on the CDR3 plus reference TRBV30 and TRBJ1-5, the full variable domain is SQTIHQWPATLVQPVGSPLSLECTVEGTSNPNLYWYRQAAGRGLQLLFYSVGIGQISSEVPQNLSASRPQDRQFILSSKKLLLSDSGFYLCAWRDPGQGFTQPQHFGDGTRLSIL.

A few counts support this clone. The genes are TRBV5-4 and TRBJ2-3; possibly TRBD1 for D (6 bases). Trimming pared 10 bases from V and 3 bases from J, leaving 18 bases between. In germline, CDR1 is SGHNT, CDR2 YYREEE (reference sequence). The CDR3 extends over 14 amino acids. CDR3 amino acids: CAHSGQGITDTQYF. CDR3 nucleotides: TGTGCCCACTCCGGGCAGGGGATAACAGATACGCAGTATTTT.

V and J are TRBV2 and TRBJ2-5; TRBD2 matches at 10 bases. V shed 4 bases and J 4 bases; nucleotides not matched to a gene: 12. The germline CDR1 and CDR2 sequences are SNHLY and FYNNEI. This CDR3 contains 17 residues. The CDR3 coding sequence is TGTGCCAGCAGTGTTGAACTAGCGGGAAGCGGGAGAGAGACCCAGTACTTC. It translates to CASSVELAGSGRETQYF.

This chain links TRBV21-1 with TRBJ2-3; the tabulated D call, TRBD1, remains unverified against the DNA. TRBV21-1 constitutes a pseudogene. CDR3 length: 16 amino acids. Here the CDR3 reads CASSQINRKSTDTQYF. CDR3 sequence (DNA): TGTGCCAGCAGCCAGATTAACAGGAAAAGCACAGATACGCAGTATTTT.

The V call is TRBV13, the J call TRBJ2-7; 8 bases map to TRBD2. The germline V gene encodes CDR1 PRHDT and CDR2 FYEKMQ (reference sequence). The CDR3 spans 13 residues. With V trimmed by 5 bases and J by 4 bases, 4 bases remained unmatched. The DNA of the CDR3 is TGTGCCAGCAGCCCTTCGGGAGGGTACGAGCAGTACTTC. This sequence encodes CASSPSGGYEQYF.

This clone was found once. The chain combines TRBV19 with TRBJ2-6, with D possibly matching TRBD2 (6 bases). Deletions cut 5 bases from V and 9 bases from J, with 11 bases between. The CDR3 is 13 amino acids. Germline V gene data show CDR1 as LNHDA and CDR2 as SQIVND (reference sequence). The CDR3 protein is CASSRGSDNVLTF. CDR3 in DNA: TGTGCCAGTAGTCGGGGGTCCGACAACGTCCTGACTTTC.

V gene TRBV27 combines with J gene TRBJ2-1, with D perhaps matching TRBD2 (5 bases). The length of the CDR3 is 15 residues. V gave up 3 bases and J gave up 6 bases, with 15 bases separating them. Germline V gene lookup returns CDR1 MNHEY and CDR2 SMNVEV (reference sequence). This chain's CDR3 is CASSLRGQLSNEQFF. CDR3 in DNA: TGTGCCAGCAGTTTGCGAGGGCAGTTGTCCAATGAGCAGTTCTTC.

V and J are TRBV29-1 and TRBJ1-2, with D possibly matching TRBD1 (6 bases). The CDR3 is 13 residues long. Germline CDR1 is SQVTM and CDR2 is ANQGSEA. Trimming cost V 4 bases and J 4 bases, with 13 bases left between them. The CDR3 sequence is CSVAKTGFYGYTF. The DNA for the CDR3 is TGCAGCGTTGCTAAGACAGGATTCTATGGCTACACCTTC.

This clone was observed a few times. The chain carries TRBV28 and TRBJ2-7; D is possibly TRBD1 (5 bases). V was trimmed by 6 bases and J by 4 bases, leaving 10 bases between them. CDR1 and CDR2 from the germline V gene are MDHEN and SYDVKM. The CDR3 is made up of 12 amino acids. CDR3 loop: CASSTTEYEQYF. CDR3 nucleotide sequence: TGTGCCAGCAGCACGACAGAATACGAGCAGTACTTC. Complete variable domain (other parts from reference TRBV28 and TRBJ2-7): DVKVTQSSRYLVKRTGEKVFLECVQDMDHENMFWYRQDPGLGLRLIYFSYDVKMKEKGDIPEGYSVSREKKERFSLILESASTNQTSMYLCASSTTEYEQYFGPGTRLTVT.

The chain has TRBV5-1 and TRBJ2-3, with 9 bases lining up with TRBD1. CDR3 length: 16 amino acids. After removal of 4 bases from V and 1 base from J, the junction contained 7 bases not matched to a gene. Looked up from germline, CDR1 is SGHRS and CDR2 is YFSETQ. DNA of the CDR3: TGCGCCAGCAGCCCCGGGACAGGGTACGGCACAGATACGCAGTATTTT. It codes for CASSPGTGYGTDTQYF.

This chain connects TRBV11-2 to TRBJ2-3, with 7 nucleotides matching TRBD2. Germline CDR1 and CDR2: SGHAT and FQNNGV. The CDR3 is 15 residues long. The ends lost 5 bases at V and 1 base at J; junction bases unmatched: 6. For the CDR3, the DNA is TGTGCCAGCAGCCACTCGCTAGCGGGCACAGATACGCAGTATTTT. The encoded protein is CASSHSLAGTDTQYF.

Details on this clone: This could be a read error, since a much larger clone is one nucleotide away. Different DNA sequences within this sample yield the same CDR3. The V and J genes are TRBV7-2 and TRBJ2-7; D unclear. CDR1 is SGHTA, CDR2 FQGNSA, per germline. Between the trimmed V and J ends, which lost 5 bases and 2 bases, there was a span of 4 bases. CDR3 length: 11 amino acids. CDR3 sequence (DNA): TGTGCCAGCAGCCCCGCCTACGAGCAGTACTTC. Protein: CASSPAYEQYF.

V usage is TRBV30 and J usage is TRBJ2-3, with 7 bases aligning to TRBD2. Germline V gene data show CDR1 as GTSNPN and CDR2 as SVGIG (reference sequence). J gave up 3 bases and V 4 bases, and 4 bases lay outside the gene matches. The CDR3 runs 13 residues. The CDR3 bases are TGTGCCTGGACTCTCGGGGGGACAGATACGCAGTATTTT. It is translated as CAWTLGGTDTQYF. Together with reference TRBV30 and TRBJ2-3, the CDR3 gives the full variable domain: SQTIHQWPATLVQPVGSPLSLECTVEGTSNPNLYWYRQAAGRGLQLLFYSVGIGQISSEVPQNLSASRPQDRQFILSSKKLLLSDSGFYLCAWTLGGTDTQYFGPGTRLTVL.

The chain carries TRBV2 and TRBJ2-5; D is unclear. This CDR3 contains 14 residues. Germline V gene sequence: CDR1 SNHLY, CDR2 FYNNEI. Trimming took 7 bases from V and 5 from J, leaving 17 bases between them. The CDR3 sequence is CASTQHLERETQYF. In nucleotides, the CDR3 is TGTGCCAGCACTCAACACCTTGAAAGGGAGACCCAGTACTTC.

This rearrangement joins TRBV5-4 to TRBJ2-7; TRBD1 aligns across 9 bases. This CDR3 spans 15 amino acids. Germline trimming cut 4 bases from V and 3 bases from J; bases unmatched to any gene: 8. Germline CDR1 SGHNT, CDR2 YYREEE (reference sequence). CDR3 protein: CASSTRTGADYEQYF. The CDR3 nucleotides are TGTGCCAGCAGCACCAGGACAGGGGCAGACTACGAGCAGTACTTC.

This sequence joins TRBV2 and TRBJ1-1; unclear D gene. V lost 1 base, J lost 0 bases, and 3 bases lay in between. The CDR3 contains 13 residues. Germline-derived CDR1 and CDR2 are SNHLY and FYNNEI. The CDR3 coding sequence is TGTGCCAGCAGTGAAGGGATGAACACTGAAGCTTTCTTT. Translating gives CASSEGMNTEAFF.

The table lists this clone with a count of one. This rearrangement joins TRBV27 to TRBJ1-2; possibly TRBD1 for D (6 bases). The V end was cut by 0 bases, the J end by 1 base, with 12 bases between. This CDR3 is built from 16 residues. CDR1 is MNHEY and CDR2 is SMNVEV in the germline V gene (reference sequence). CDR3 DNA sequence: TGTGCCAGCAGTTTATCACAGGGTTGGAATAACTATGGCTACACCTTC. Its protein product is CASSLSQGWNNYGYTF.

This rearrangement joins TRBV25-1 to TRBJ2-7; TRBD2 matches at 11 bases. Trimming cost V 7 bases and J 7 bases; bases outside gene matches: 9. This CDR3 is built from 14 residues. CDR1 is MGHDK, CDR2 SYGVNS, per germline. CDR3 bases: TGTGCCAGCATCGGTAGCGGGAGGGCCTTGGAGCAGTACTTC. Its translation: CASIGSGRALEQYF.

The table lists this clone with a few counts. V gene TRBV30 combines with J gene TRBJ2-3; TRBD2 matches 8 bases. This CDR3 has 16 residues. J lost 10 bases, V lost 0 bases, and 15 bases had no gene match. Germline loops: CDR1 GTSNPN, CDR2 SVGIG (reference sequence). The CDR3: CAWSVSGGGTGRAQYF. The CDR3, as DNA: TGTGCCTGGAGTGTATCAGGCGGGGGGACGGGACGGGCGCAGTATTTT. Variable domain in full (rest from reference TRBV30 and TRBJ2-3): SQTIHQWPATLVQPVGSPLSLECTVEGTSNPNLYWYRQAAGRGLQLLFYSVGIGQISSEVPQNLSASRPQDRQFILSSKKLLLSDSGFYLCAWSVSGGGTGRAQYFGPGTRLTVL.

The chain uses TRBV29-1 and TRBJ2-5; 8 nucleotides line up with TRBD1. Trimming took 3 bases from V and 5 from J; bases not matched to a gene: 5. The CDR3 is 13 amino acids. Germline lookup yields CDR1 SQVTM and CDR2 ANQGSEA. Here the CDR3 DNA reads TGCAGCGTTGATCAGGGGGCGCGGGAGACCCAGTACTTC. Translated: CSVDQGARETQYF.

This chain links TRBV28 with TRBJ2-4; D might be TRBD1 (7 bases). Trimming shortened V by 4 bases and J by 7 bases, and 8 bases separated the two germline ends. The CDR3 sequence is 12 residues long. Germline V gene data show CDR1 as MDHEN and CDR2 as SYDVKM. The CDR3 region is CASSSGGNIQYF. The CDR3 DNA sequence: TGTGCCAGCAGTTCAGGGGGGAACATTCAGTACTTC.

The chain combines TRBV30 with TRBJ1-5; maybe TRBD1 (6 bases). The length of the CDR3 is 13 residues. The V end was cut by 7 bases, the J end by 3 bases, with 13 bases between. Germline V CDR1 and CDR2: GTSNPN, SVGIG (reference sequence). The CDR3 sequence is CASSRGLNQPQHF. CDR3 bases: TGTGCCTCCAGCCGGGGGCTCAATCAGCCCCAGCATTTT.

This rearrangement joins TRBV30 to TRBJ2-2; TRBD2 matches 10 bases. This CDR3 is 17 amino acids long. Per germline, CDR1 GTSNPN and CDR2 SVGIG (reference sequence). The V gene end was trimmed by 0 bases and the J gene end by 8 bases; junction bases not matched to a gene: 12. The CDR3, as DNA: TGTGCCTGGAGTGTACAGTGGACTAGCGGCCCCTCGGGGGAGCTGTTTTTT. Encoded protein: CAWSVQWTSGPSGELFF.

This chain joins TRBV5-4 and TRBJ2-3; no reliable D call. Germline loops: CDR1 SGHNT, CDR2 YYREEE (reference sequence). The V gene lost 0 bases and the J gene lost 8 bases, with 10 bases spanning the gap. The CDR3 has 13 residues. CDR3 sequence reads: CASSLVLGRTQYF. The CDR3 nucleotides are TGTGCCAGCAGCTTGGTGCTGGGCCGTACGCAGTATTTT.

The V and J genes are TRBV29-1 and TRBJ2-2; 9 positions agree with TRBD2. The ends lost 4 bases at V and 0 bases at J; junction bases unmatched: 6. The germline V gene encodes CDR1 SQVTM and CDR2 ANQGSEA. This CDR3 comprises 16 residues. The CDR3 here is CSVGGRATTNTGELFF. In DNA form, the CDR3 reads TGCAGCGTTGGCGGGAGGGCCACGACGAACACCGGGGAGCTGTTTTTT.

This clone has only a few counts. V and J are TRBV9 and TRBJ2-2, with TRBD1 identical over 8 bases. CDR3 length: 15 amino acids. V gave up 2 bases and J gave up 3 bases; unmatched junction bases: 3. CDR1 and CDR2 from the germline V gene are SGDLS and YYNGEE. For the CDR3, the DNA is TGTGCCAGCAGCGTTCAGGGGGCTTACACCGGGGAGCTGTTTTTT. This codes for CASSVQGAYTGELFF.

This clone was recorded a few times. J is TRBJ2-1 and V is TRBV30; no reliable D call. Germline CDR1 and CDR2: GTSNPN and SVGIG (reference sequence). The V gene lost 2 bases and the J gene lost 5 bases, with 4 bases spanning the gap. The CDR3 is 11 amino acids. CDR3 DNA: TGTGCCTGGAGTTTAAACAATGAGCAGTTCTTC. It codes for CAWSLNNEQFF.